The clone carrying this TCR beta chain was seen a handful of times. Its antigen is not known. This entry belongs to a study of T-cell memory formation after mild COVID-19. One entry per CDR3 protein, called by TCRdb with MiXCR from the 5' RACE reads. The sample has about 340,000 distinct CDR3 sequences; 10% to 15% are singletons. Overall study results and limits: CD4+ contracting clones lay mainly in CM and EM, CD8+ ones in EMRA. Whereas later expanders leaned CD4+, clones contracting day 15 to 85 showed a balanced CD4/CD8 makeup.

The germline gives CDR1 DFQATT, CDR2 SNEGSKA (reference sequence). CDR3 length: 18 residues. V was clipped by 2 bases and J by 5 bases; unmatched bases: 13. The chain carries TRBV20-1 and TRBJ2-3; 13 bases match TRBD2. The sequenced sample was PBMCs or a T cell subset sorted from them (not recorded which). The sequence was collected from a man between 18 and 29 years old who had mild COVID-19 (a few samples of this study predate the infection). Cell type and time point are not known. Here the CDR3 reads CSARHTSGGASWIDTQYF. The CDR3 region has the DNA TGCAGTGCTAGACACACTAGCGGGGGGGCCTCGTGGATAGATACGCAGTATTTT.